The rows below give T cell receptor beta chains drawn from one sample of a study of CD8+CD57+ T cells in acquired aplastic anemia. Using its own MiXCR run on the reads, TCRdb lists one record per CDR3 protein. The table shows about 20,000 distinct CDR3 sequences, with less than 40% occurring only once. The sample comprised CD8+CD57+ T cells sorted from PBMCs. The source is a human donor with aplastic anemia. The CDR3 runs from the conserved cysteine through the conserved F or W. A D gene is named only where the DNA matches it firmly. Expanded clones get a size class; other rows say once, few or many, or leave the size out.

- | - | TRBJ1-6 | TRBV15 | CATSTSREVSPLHF | TGTGCCACCAGCACCAGTCGTGAGGTTTCACCCCTCCACTTT
- | - | TRBJ1-2 | TRBV4-2 | CASSQGNSGGYTF | TGTGCCAGCAGCCAAGGGAATTCGGGTGGCTACACCTTC
- | TRBD1 | TRBJ2-5 | TRBV18 | CASSPDRRETQYF | TGTGCCAGCTCACCGGACAGGAGGGAGACCCAGTACTTC
- | - | TRBJ2-3 | TRBV12-5 | CASGSGLLYSTDTQYF | TGTGCTAGTGGTTCGGGACTCCTCTATTCCACAGATACGCAGTATTTT
few | - | TRBJ2-5 | TRBV25-1 | CASSEGAVETQYF | TGTGCCAGCAGTGAGGGGGCCGTTGAGACCCAGTACTTC
few | TRBD2 | TRBJ2-3 | TRBV12-3/TRBV12-4 | CASRGNSGGASDTQYF | TGTGCCAGCAGAGGGAATAGCGGGGGGGCCTCAGATACGCAGTATTTT
few | TRBD1 | TRBJ1-5 | TRBV6-1 | CASNSGQGIVQPQHF | TGTGCCAGCAATTCGGGACAGGGGATTGTTCAGCCCCAGCATTTT
- | TRBD1 | TRBJ1-5 | TRBV29-1 | CSQETGSWSQHF | TGCAGCCAAGAGACAGGGAGTTGGTCCCAGCATTTT
few | - | TRBJ2-7 | TRBV6-2/TRBV6-3 | CASSPGNPRDEQYF | TGTGCCAGTTCCCCAGGTAACCCGCGCGACGAGCAGTACTTC
- | - | TRBJ2-2 | TRBV11-3 | CASSSNSFYRNTGELFF | TGTGCCAGCAGCTCGAACAGTTTTTACAGGAACACCGGGGAGCTGTTCTTT
- | - | TRBJ1-1 | TRBV5-1 | CASSFFRDTEAFF | TGCGCCAGCAGCTTTTTCAGGGATACTGAAGCTTTCTTT
- | TRBD2 | TRBJ2-3 | TRBV27 | CASSRAGANTDTQYF | TGTGCCAGCAGCCGAGCGGGGGCCAACACAGATACGCAGTATTTT
- | TRBD2 | TRBJ2-3 | TRBV14 | CASSGSPLGLAGTDTQYF | TGTGCCAGCAGCGGAAGCCCGCTGGGGTTAGCGGGGACAGATACGCAGTATTTT
many | - | TRBJ2-5 | TRBV7-9 | CASSLGMGGQETQYF | TGTGCCAGCAGCCTAGGGATGGGGGGCCAAGAGACCCAGTACTTC
few | TRBD2 | TRBJ2-2 | TRBV24-1 | CATSARGAGAGELFF | TGTGCCACCAGTGCGAGGGGAGCGGGGGCCGGGGAGCTGTTTTTT
few | TRBD2 | TRBJ2-7 | TRBV24-1 | CATSSGRAYEQYF | TGTGCCACCAGTAGCGGGAGAGCCTACGAGCAGTACTTC
- | TRBD2 | TRBJ2-3 | TRBV9 | CASSLGTSGRRRGDTQYF | TGTGCCAGCAGCTTAGGGACTAGCGGGAGGAGAAGGGGAGATACGCAGTATTTT